This TCR beta chain is from a study of T cell repertoires in ileal Crohn's disease. Study-level background: Patients had a median 7.9-year disease duration, and about 40% were active smokers.

V dropped 2 bases and J dropped 0 bases, with 12 bases sitting between them. Germline assignment: CDR1 SGHRS and CDR2 YFSETQ. There are 16 residues in the CDR3. Measured with immunoSEQ multiplex PCR; TCRdb has only the in-frame clones, and not every one. The table has some 16,000 clones, roughly 90% seen once. Time point in this sample: inflamed ileum from the surgical specimen. This receptor was obtained from an adult with Crohn's disease. V and J are TRBV5-1 and TRBJ2-1; D ambiguous. The specimen sequenced was ileal tissue. The chain's CDR3 is CASSLDPASSYNEQFF. CDR3 nucleotides: TGCGCCAGCAGCTTAGACCCAGCAAGCTCCTACAATGAGCAGTTCTTC.